The 16 T cell receptor beta chains reported below all come from one sample, sequenced in a study of T cells after yellow fever vaccination. TCRdb itself ran the 5' RACE reads through MiXCR, one entry per CDR3 protein. This sample has about 260,000 distinct CDR3 sequences; about 5.2% occur once, and the top ten carry around 3.3%. The sequencing here drew on CD4+ T cells sorted from PBMCs, taken on the day of the yellow fever booster vaccination. All receptors come from a man between 18 and 35 years old who received the YFV17D yellow fever vaccine.

This CDR3 is CASSLGASGTDTQYF. CDR3 coding DNA: TGTGCCAGCAGCTTAGGGGCTAGCGGGACAGATACGCAGTATTTT. The chain links TRBV7-3 to TRBJ2-3; 8 nucleotides agree with TRBD2. In germline, CDR1 is SGHTA, CDR2 FQGTGA. Unmatched junction bases numbered 4, after V lost 2 bases and J lost 3 bases. This CDR3 is built from 15 residues.

This clonotype appeared a few times. V is TRBV9 and J is TRBJ2-3, with a tentative D call TRBD2 (5 bases). CDR1 and CDR2 (germline): SGDLS, YYNGEE. The CDR3 is 14 residues long. The ends were cut back, 0 bases at V and 3 bases at J, with 8 bases in the middle. The CDR3 region has the DNA TGTGCCAGCAGCGTAGACGGGGAGACAGATACGCAGTATTTT. Amino acids: CASSVDGETDTQYF.

This clonotype was counted ten times or more. CDR3 in DNA: TGCGCCAGCAGCGACAGGGGCGCTGAAGCTTTCTTT. Its protein is CASSDRGAEAFF. The chain couples TRBV5-1 to TRBJ1-1; 8 nucleotides line up with TRBD1. In germline, CDR1 is SGHRS, CDR2 YFSETQ. The CDR3 totals 12 residues. After removal of 4 bases from V and 6 bases from J, the junction contained 2 bases not matched to a gene.

This sequence joins TRBV20-1 and TRBJ1-6; a weak D match, TRBD1 (5 bases). The CDR3 consists of 13 residues. With 4 bases removed from V and 7 bases from J, the gap between germline ends came to 11 bases. Germline V CDR1 and CDR2: DFQATT, SNEGSKA (reference sequence). Here the CDR3 DNA reads TGCAGTGCTAAGCAGGGTTTGAATTCACCCCTCCACTTT. Its translation: CSAKQGLNSPLHF.

The chain couples TRBV5-6 to TRBJ2-7; D may be TRBD1 (6 bases). From germline, CDR1 is SGHDT and CDR2 YYEEEE. V was clipped by 4 bases and J by 0 bases, with 14 bases between them. This CDR3 comprises 15 residues. CDR3 region: CASSRTGTLSYEQYV. CDR3 coding DNA: TGTGCCAGCAGCCGGACCGGGACACTCTCCTACGAGCAGTACGTC.

This clonotype was counted a few times. J is TRBJ2-1 and V is TRBV5-4; D call uncertain. This CDR3 spans 13 amino acids. Trimming took 1 base from V and 5 from J, leaving 7 bases between them. Germline CDR1 SGHNT, CDR2 YYREEE (reference sequence). In DNA form, the CDR3 reads TGTGCCAGCAGCTTGATCAGCGACAATGAGCAGTTCTTC. It encodes CASSLISDNEQFF.

The chain carries TRBV5-1 and TRBJ1-4, with 8 bases matching TRBD1. This CDR3 comprises 14 residues. Germline CDR1 is SGHRS and CDR2 is YFSETQ. Trimming cost V 5 bases and J 12 bases; bases outside gene matches: 12. CDR3 sequence (DNA): TGCGCCAGCAGTCGGACAGGGAGAGCGAATGAACTGTTTTTT. Amino acid sequence: CASSRTGRANELFF. Full variable domain (remainder filled in from reference TRBV5-1 and TRBJ1-4): KAGVTQTPRYLIKTRGQQVTLSCSPISGHRSVSWYQQTPGQGLQFLFEYFSETQRNKGNFPGRFSGRQFSNSRSEMNVSTLELGDSALYLCASSRTGRANELFFGSGTQLSVL.

In its sample, this clonotype was seen a few times. The chain couples TRBV12-3 or TRBV12-4 to TRBJ2-2; D not resolved. Trimming left V 2 bases short and J 2 bases short, with 9 bases between. CDR3 length: 15 amino acids. CDR3 sequence: CASSLRPVNTGELFF. In DNA, the CDR3 is TGTGCCAGCAGTTTAAGACCGGTAAACACCGGGGAGCTGTTTTTT.

The DNA for the CDR3 is TGTGCCAGCAGTAGAATGGGAGGCTTTGATGAAAAACTGTTTTTT. Protein sequence: CASSRMGGFDEKLFF. This chain uses TRBV6-1 with TRBJ1-4; unclear D gene. The CDR3 contains 15 residues. CDR1 and CDR2 (germline): MNHNS, SASEGT. V lost 5 bases and J lost 6, with 16 bases in between.

To note about this clonotype: At one of its ends the junction is not consistent with the germline gene, which may arise from a read error. This chain joins TRBV4-1 and TRBJ2-5; 7 bases are a match to TRBD2. Germline assignment: CDR1 MGHRA and CDR2 YSYEKL. The CDR3 loop spans 15 amino acids. CDR3 bases: TGCGCCAGCAGCCCCGGGGCTAGCGGCCAAGTGACCCAGTACTTC. It codes for CASSPGASGQVTQYF.

There are a few counts of this clonotype. The chain uses TRBV5-1 and TRBJ1-1, with D perhaps matching TRBD1 (5 bases). V lost 3 bases, J lost 5 bases, and 14 bases lay in between. CDR3 length: 14 amino acids. Germline V gene data show CDR1 as SGHRS and CDR2 as YFSETQ. The CDR3 coding sequence is TGCGCCAGCAGCTGGGGGACGGGTGAGACTGAAGCTTTCTTT. Protein: CASSWGTGETEAFF.

There are a few counts of this clonotype. CDR3 loop: CASSYDRTYGYTF. Written as DNA, the CDR3 is TGTGCCAGCAGCTACGACAGGACCTATGGCTACACCTTC. The chain has TRBV5-6 and TRBJ1-2; D is perhaps TRBD1 (6 bases). This CDR3 is built from 13 residues. CDR1 and CDR2 from the germline V gene are SGHDT and YYEEEE. The V end lost 3 bases, the J end lost 4 bases, and 10 bases lay between the germline ends.

This clonotype was picked up many times. V usage is TRBV6-2 or TRBV6-3 and J usage is TRBJ2-3; D unclear. Germline-derived CDR1 and CDR2 are MNHEY and SVGEGT. The CDR3 spans 16 residues. V was shortened by 8 bases and J by 1 base, with 19 bases between the two germline ends. The CDR3 sequence is CASRFRSSLGTDTQYF. The CDR3 DNA sequence: TGTGCCAGCCGCTTTCGGAGCTCGTTGGGCACAGATACGCAGTATTTT.

This clonotype was detected only a few times. The rearrangement joins TRBV4-2 to TRBJ1-3, with D possibly being TRBD1 (6 bases). V lost 4 bases to trimming and J lost 0 bases, with 10 bases between them. The CDR3 extends over 15 amino acids. Germline CDR1 LGHNA, CDR2 YNFKEQ. DNA for the CDR3: TGTGCCAGCAGCCGGGACACAAACTCTGGAAACACCATATATTTT. This codes for CASSRDTNSGNTIYF.

This clonotype was picked up a small number of times. The V and J genes are TRBV12-3 or TRBV12-4 and TRBJ1-1, with unresolved D. V gave up 1 base and J gave up 5 bases, with 11 bases separating them. CDR3 length: 14 amino acids. Here the CDR3 DNA reads TGTGCCAGCAGTTTAGGGACTGGTGAGACTGAAGCTTTCTTT. This translates into CASSLGTGETEAFF.

The chain couples TRBV18 to TRBJ2-1; D is undetermined. Per germline, CDR1 KGHSH and CDR2 LQKENI. There are 13 residues in the CDR3. The V gene lost 0 bases and the J gene lost 5 bases, with 5 bases spanning the gap. CDR3 sequence: CASSPPSDNEQFF. The CDR3 DNA sequence: TGTGCCAGCTCACCACCTTCGGACAATGAGCAGTTCTTC.